What follows are 29 T cell receptor beta chains derived from one specimen sequenced in a study of blood T cell repertoires in COVID-19. Profiled with immunoSEQ multiplex PCR; TCRdb holds only in-frame clones, not every one. The sample shows roughly 240,000 clones, roughly four fifths of them seen only once. The sequencing input was peripheral blood. These receptors were taken from a woman in her 70s with acute or convalescent COVID-19.

As regards this clone: The junction departs from the called germline gene at one end, perhaps through a read error. This rearrangement joins TRBV3-1 (or the pseudogene TRBV3-2) to TRBJ2-2, with TRBD2 matching over 11 bases. CDR1 is LGHDT and CDR2 is YNNKEL in the germline V gene (reference sequence). The CDR3 is 17 residues long. The CDR3 here is CASTQLLAGVNTGELFF. As DNA, the CDR3 is TGTGCCAGCACCCAATTACTAGCGGGGGTGAACACCGGGGAGCTGTTTTTT.

The CDR3 region has the DNA TGTGCCAGCAGCCCGGAGCAATCCGGGGAGCTGTTTTTT. Protein sequence: CASSPEQSGELFF. The chain carries TRBV14 and TRBJ2-2; no clear D. V lost 4 bases and J lost 6, with 9 bases in between. The CDR3 extends over 13 amino acids. Germline assignment: CDR1 SGHDN and CDR2 FVKESK.

In regard to this clone: The sample holds other DNA sequences that translate to the same CDR3. J is TRBJ1-5 and V is TRBV12-3 or TRBV12-4, with D unclear. V was trimmed by 4 bases and J by 4 bases, leaving 5 bases between them. The CDR3 has 12 residues. The CDR3 nucleotides are TGTGCCAGCAGTTCGGGTAATCAGCCCCAGCATTTT. Translating gives CASSSGNQPQHF.

The rearrangement joins TRBV27 to TRBJ1-3; D not certain. Trimming took off 4 bases at V and 0 bases at J, with 4 bases between the two ends. The CDR3 length is 13 residues. Germline CDR1 reads MNHEY; CDR2 reads SMNVEV (reference sequence). CDR3 nucleotides: TGTGCCAGCAGTTGGAGCTCTGGAAACACCATATATTTT. This encodes CASSWSSGNTIYF.

For the CDR3, the DNA is TGTGCCAGCAGCCTGTTTACTGGAAGGGGCGAGCAGTTCTTC. Its protein product is CASSLFTGRGEQFF. V gene TRBV14 combines with J gene TRBJ2-1; D might be TRBD1 (5 bases). The V and J ends lost 4 bases and 10 bases respectively, with 17 bases between them. Germline loops: CDR1 SGHDN, CDR2 FVKESK. The CDR3 is made up of 14 amino acids.

There are a few counts of this clone. The rearrangement joins TRBV19 to TRBJ1-2, with D perhaps matching TRBD1 (6 bases). The germline CDR1 and CDR2 sequences are LNHDA and SQIVND (reference sequence). The CDR3 has 13 amino acids. With 3 bases removed from V and 10 bases from J, the gap between germline ends came to 15 bases. The CDR3 bases are TGTGCCAGTAGTATTGGGCAGGGGTTTTTCTACACCTTC. Protein product: CASSIGQGFFYTF.

V usage is TRBV6-5 and J usage is TRBJ1-2; D ambiguous. The germline V gene has CDR1 MNHEY and CDR2 SVGAGI. CDR3 length: 12 amino acids. V lost 5 bases and J 11 bases, leaving 15 bases between the germline ends. The CDR3 nucleotides read TGTGCCAGCAGTATGCAGCGTCCCCTTTACACCTTC. Amino acid sequence: CASSMQRPLYTF.

This chain uses TRBV4-3 with TRBJ1-3; unclear D gene. The V gene lost 0 bases and the J gene lost 1 base, with 13 bases spanning the gap. The CDR3 is 17 amino acids. The germline V gene has CDR1 LGHNA and CDR2 YSLEER. The CDR3 DNA is TGCGCCAGCAGCCAAGATCAGGCAGTTTGGTCTGGAAACACCATATATTTT. This codes for CASSQDQAVWSGNTIYF.

This clone appeared a few times. V is TRBV14 and J is TRBJ1-1; the D is unclear. The CDR3 is 14 amino acids. Trimming stripped 0 bases from V and 1 base from J, with 6 bases between. The germline V gene encodes CDR1 SGHDN and CDR2 FVKESK. For the CDR3, the DNA is TGTGCCAGCAGCCAAGAGATGGCGAACACTGAAGCTTTCTTT. Translated, it gives CASSQEMANTEAFF.

The J gene is TRBJ2-5, the V gene TRBV5-1, with D perhaps TRBD2 (7 bases). CDR1 and CDR2 from the germline V gene are SGHRS and YFSETQ. CDR3 length: 11 amino acids. V shed 6 bases and J shed 5 bases, with 8 bases lying between them. CDR3 amino acids: CASKGGETQYF. DNA for the CDR3: TGCGCCAGCAAGGGGGGGGAGACCCAGTACTTC.

The J gene is TRBJ1-2, the V gene TRBV12-3 or TRBV12-4; no reliable D call. The length of the CDR3 is 13 residues. V was pared by 3 bases and J by 4 bases, with 9 bases between. The CDR3, as DNA: TGTGCCAGCAGTTTTCGGGGTACCTATGGCTACACCTTC. Residues: CASSFRGTYGYTF.

The chain links TRBV3-1 (or the pseudogene TRBV3-2) to TRBJ1-2; D is perhaps TRBD1 (5 bases). Trimming removed 4 bases at V and 8 bases at J, with 14 bases between. CDR3 size: 13 residues. Germline CDR1 and CDR2: LGHDT and YNNKEL (reference sequence). CDR3 residues: CASSPQGIDGYTF. In DNA, the CDR3 is TGTGCCAGCAGCCCCCAGGGTATCGACGGCTACACCTTC.

The rearrangement links TRBV19 to TRBJ1-4; D unresolved. The CDR3 loop spans 15 amino acids. The ends were cut back, 1 base at V and 5 bases at J, with 11 bases in the middle. Germline V gene data show CDR1 as LNHDA and CDR2 as SQIVND (reference sequence). CDR3 sequence reads: CASSIVEEVNEKLFF. The CDR3 DNA follows: TGTGCCAGTAGTATAGTAGAGGAAGTCAATGAAAAACTGTTTTTT.

The rearrangement joins TRBV5-8 to TRBJ1-4; D not resolved. Germline lookup yields CDR1 SGHTS and CDR2 YDEGEE. The V end lost 0 bases, the J end lost 7 bases, and 10 bases lay between the germline ends. CDR3 length: 14 amino acids. CDR3 DNA sequence: TGTGCCAGCAGCTTGGGGCGGTATAGTGAAAAACTGTTTTTT. Its protein product is CASSLGRYSEKLFF.

V usage is TRBV6-2 or TRBV6-3 and J usage is TRBJ1-1; D is ambiguous. Trimming removed 0 bases from V and 0 bases from J, with 8 bases in between. The CDR3 runs to 15 residues. The germline V gene has CDR1 MNHEY and CDR2 SVGEGT. The CDR3 region has the DNA TGTGCCAGCAGTTACTCATTTCGGGTGAACACTGAAGCTTTCTTT. Translating gives CASSYSFRVNTEAFF.

This chain links TRBV19 with TRBJ1-2; perhaps TRBD1 as D (6 bases). CDR1 LNHDA and CDR2 SQIVND come from the germline V gene (reference sequence). V lost 6 bases, J lost 7 bases, and 18 bases lay in between. The CDR3 extends over 14 amino acids. The chain's CDR3 is CASRPVGGASGYTF. CDR3 coding DNA: TGTGCCAGTAGACCCGTGGGGGGGGCCAGTGGCTACACCTTC.

V is TRBV14 and J is TRBJ1-4; weak D call: TRBD1 (5 bases). Between the trimmed V and J ends, which lost 3 bases and 2 bases, there was a span of 7 bases. From germline, CDR1 is SGHDN and CDR2 FVKESK. CDR3 length equals 14 residues. CDR3 loop: CASSHRVTNEKLFF. The DNA for the CDR3 is TGTGCCAGCAGCCACAGGGTCACTAATGAAAAACTGTTTTTT.

This clone has only a few counts. The rearrangement joins TRBV2 to TRBJ2-7; 8 bases align to TRBD1. Germline CDR1 is SNHLY and CDR2 is FYNNEI. The J segment lost 3 bases and the V segment lost 6 bases, leaving 4 bases of the junction unmatched. This CDR3 comprises 13 residues. In nucleotides, the CDR3 is TGTGCCAGCAGGGACAGGGTAGGCTACGAGCAGTACTTC. This encodes CASRDRVGYEQYF.

The chain joins TRBV19 to TRBJ1-2; TRBD1 might be the D (6 bases). The CDR3 length is 14 residues. Between the trimmed V and J ends, which lost 4 bases and 6 bases, there was a span of 15 bases. The germline V gene has CDR1 LNHDA and CDR2 SQIVND (reference sequence). The CDR3 spells CASSSNRVSDGYTF. The DNA for the CDR3 is TGTGCCAGTAGTAGCAACAGGGTTTCAGATGGCTACACCTTC.

The chain couples TRBV18 to TRBJ1-4; a possible D gene is TRBD1 (6 bases). The V gene's germline CDR1 is KGHSH and CDR2 LQKENI. The length of the CDR3 is 17 residues. V was clipped by 1 base and J by 3 bases, with 15 bases between them. CDR3 nucleotides: TGTGCCAGCTCACCACTTGCGGACAGAAGGTCTAATGAAAAACTGTTTTTT. Encoded protein: CASSPLADRRSNEKLFF.

This chain connects TRBV5-1 to TRBJ1-3, with D perhaps TRBD1 (5 bases). The germline V gene encodes CDR1 SGHRS and CDR2 YFSETQ. CDR3 length equals 14 residues. Trimming stripped 4 bases from V and 2 bases from J, with 10 bases between. The CDR3 sequence: CASSIPGTGNTIYF. Here the CDR3 DNA reads TGCGCCAGCAGCATTCCAGGGACTGGAAACACCATATATTTT.

For this clone: The same CDR3 is also encoded by other DNA sequences in this sample. The rearrangement uses TRBV6-1 and TRBJ1-2, with a weak D call TRBD1 (5 bases). Per germline, CDR1 MNHNS and CDR2 SASEGT. Trimming shortened V by 3 bases and J by 5 bases, and 10 bases separated the two germline ends. The CDR3 consists of 13 residues. The DNA for the CDR3 is TGTGCCAGCAGTGACGTGGGGGGATATGGCTACACCTTC. As protein: CASSDVGGYGYTF.

This chain uses TRBV6-5 with TRBJ1-2, with D possibly matching TRBD1 (6 bases). Germline V gene lookup returns CDR1 MNHEY and CDR2 SVGAGI. The CDR3 extends over 14 amino acids. The V gene lost 7 bases and the J gene lost 6 bases, with 18 bases spanning the gap. As DNA, the CDR3 is TGTGCCAGCAATCCAGGATTTACAGGGCATGGCTACACCTTC. This gives the protein CASNPGFTGHGYTF.

The chain combines TRBV20-1 with TRBJ2-1; 11 nucleotides align to TRBD2. Germline CDR1 and CDR2: DFQATT and SNEGSKA (reference sequence). This CDR3 is 18 amino acids long. The ends lost 3 bases at V and 0 bases at J; junction bases unmatched: 10. CDR3: CSASALAGGSSSYNEQFF. For the CDR3, the DNA is TGCAGTGCTAGTGCCCTAGCGGGGGGCTCGAGCTCCTACAATGAGCAGTTCTTC.

The chain uses TRBV5-1 and TRBJ1-2, with D possibly being TRBD1 (5 bases). The CDR3 is made up of 14 amino acids. The V end was cut by 0 bases, the J end by 3 bases, with 9 bases between. Germline V gene data show CDR1 as SGHRS and CDR2 as YFSETQ. In nucleotides, the CDR3 is TGCGCCAGCAGCTTGGCCGGGACTCACTATGGCTACACCTTC. Its protein product is CASSLAGTHYGYTF. Looking up the rest from reference TRBV5-1 and TRBJ1-2 gives the full variable domain: KAGVTQTPRYLIKTRGQQVTLSCSPISGHRSVSWYQQTPGQGLQFLFEYFSETQRNKGNFPGRFSGRQFSNSRSEMNVSTLELGDSALYLCASSLAGTHYGYTFGSGTRLTVV.

There are a few counts of this clone. The chain couples TRBV6-2 or TRBV6-3 to TRBJ2-3; 8 nucleotides align to TRBD1. Germline values: CDR1 MNHEY, CDR2 SVGEGT. J gave up 0 bases and V 2 bases, and 7 bases lay outside the gene matches. The CDR3 is 17 residues long. The CDR3 region is CASSYNRQGASTDTQYF. The CDR3 DNA reads TGTGCCAGCAGTTACAACAGGCAGGGGGCGAGCACAGATACGCAGTATTTT.

This chain connects TRBV7-9 to TRBJ1-6; 7 nucleotides agree with TRBD1. CDR1 and CDR2 (germline): SEHNR, FQNEAQ (reference sequence). V gave up 3 bases and J gave up 8 bases; unmatched junction bases: 10. The CDR3 contains 16 residues. The CDR3 region has the DNA TGTGCCAGCAGCTTCTACACAGGGGACTTTTATTCACCCCTCCACTTT. It specifies CASSFYTGDFYSPLHF.

This rearrangement joins TRBV2 to TRBJ2-2, with 13 bases matching TRBD2. The CDR3 length is 16 residues. CDR1 SNHLY and CDR2 FYNNEI come from the germline V gene. V was clipped by 6 bases and J by 7 bases; unmatched bases: 8. The CDR3 reads CASRILAGGHHGELFF. The DNA of the CDR3 is TGTGCCAGCAGGATACTAGCGGGGGGGCATCACGGGGAGCTGTTTTTT.

The V call is TRBV28, the J call TRBJ1-2; 7 bases match TRBD1. Per germline, CDR1 MDHEN and CDR2 SYDVKM. This CDR3 is 11 amino acids long. The V gene end was trimmed by 10 bases and the J gene end by 10 bases; junction bases not matched to a gene: 9. Here the CDR3 DNA reads TGTGCCACCCGGGGACAGCTAGTCTACACCTTC. Translating it yields CATRGQLVYTF.